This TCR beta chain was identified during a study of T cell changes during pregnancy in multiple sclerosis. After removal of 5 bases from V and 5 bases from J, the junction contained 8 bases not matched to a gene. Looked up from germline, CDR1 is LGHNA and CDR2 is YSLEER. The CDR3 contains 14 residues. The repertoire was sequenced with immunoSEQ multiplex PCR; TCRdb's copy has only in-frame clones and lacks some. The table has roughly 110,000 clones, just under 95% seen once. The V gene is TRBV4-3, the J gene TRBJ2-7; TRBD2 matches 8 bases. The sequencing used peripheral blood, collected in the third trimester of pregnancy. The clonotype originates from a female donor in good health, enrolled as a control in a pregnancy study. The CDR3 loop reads CASSSGLAGHEQYF. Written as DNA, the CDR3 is TGCGCCAGCAGCTCAGGACTAGCTGGCCACGAGCAGTACTTC.